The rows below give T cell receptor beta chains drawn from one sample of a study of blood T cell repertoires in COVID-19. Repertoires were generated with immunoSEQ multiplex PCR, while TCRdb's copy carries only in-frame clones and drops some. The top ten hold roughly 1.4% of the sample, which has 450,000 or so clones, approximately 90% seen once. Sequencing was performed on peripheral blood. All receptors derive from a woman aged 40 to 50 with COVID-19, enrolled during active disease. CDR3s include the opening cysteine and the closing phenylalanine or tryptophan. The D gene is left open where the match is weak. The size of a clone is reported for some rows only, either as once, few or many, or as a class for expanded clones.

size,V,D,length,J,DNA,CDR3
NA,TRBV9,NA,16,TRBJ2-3,TGTGCCAGCAGCTTCGCCGGGAGTCTTCGCACAGATACGCAGTATTTT,CASSFAGSLRTDTQYF
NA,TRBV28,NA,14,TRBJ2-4,TGTGCCAGCAGTTTATTGCGGGATACAGGCATTCAGTACTTC,CASSLLRDTGIQYF
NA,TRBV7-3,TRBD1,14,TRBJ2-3,TGTGCCAGCAGCAGGGCGACAGGGAAAGATACGCAGTATTTT,CASSRATGKDTQYF
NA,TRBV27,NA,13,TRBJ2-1,TGTGCCAGCAGTCCCCGGGGATACAATGAGCAGTTCTTC,CASSPRGYNEQFF
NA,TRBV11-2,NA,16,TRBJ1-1,TGTGCCAGCAGCTTTCTCATTCCGGGGATGAACACTGAAGCTTTCTTT,CASSFLIPGMNTEAFF
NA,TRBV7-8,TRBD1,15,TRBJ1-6,TGTGCCAGCAGCCCGGACAGGGTCGAAAATTCACCCCTCCACTTT,CASSPDRVENSPLHF
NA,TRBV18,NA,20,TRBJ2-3,TGTGCCAGCTCACCCGGATTTAACAGGGAGTTTGTGGAGAGCACAGATACGCAGTATTTT,CASSPGFNREFVESTDTQYF
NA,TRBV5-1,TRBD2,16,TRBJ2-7,TGCGCCAGCAGCGCCGATAGCGGGAGGGCGGGGTACGAGCAGTACTTC,CASSADSGRAGYEQYF
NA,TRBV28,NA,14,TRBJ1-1,TGTGCCAGCAGTTTTGGGGGGGCGGGGAAGAGGGCTTTCTTT,CASSFGGAGKRAFF
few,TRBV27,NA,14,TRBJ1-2,TGTGCCAGCAGTGACTCAGGGTCTGTCTATGGCTACACCTTC,CASSDSGSVYGYTF
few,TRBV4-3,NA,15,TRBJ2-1,TGCGCCAGCAGCCACTTACCTGACTCCGGCCATGAGCAGTTCTTC,CASSHLPDSGHEQFF
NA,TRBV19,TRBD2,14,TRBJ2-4,TGTGCCAGTAGTATAGGGGGGGGAACAAACATTCAGTACTTC,CASSIGGGTNIQYF
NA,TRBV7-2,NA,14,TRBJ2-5,TGTGCCAGCAGCTTAGTGGTAGAAGTTGAGACCCAGTACTTC,CASSLVVEVETQYF
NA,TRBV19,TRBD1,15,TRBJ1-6,TGTGCCAGTAGTTTCGCGGGACAGAATAATTCACCCCTCCACTTT,CASSFAGQNNSPLHF
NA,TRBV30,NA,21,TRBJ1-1,TGTGCCTGGAGTGTGTTACCAGTTGGGGGACTCATATCTGTATTGAACACTGAAGCTTTCTTT,CAWSVLPVGGLISVLNTEAFF
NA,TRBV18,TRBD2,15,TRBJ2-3,TGTGCCAGCTCGCCAATTACTAGCGAAACAGATACGCAGTATTTT,CASSPITSETDTQYF
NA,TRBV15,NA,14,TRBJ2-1,TGTGCCACCAGCAGAGTTGCGAACTACAATGAGCAGTTCTTC,CATSRVANYNEQFF
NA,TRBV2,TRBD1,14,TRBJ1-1,TGTGCCAGCTGCCGGACAGGAAAGAACACTGAAGCTTTCTTT,CASCRTGKNTEAFF
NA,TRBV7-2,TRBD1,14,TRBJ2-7,TGTGCCAGCAGCAGAACAGGGGTTCTGGGCGAGCAGTACTTC,CASSRTGVLGEQYF
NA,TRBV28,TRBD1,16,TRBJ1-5,TGTGCCAGCAGTTTACCAGGGGGCCGGACTAATCAGCCCCAGCATTTT,CASSLPGGRTNQPQHF
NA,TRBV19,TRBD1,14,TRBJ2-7,TGTGCCAGTAGACCGGGACAGGGGGCGTACGAGCAGTACTTC,CASRPGQGAYEQYF
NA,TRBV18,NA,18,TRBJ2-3,TGTGCCAGCTCACCACCGAGGCGGCATGATACTAACACAGATACGCAGTATTTT,CASSPPRRHDTNTDTQYF
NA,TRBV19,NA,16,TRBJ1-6,TGTGCCAGTAGTCCAGGCAGGACAGCTGCTAATTCACCCCTCCACTTT,CASSPGRTAANSPLHF
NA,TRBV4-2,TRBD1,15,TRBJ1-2,TGTGCCAGCAGCCAAGATTCGGGGACAGGGAAGGGCTACACCTTC,CASSQDSGTGKGYTF
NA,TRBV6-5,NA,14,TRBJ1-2,TGTGCCAGCAGTTACTTGGCGCAGGGCCAAGGCTACACCTTC,CASSYLAQGQGYTF
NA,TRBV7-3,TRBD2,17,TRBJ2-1,TGTGCCAGCAGCTTAAAAGGGGCGGGGGTCTCCTACAATGAGCAGTTCTTC,CASSLKGAGVSYNEQFF
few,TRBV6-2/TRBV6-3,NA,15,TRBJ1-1,TGTGCCAGCAGTTCCCTGGGGGGGGCGAACACTGAAGCTTTCTTT,CASSSLGGANTEAFF
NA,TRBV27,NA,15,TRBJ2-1,TGTGCCAGCAGCCCGGACATACTCGGCCACAATGAGCAGTTCTTC,CASSPDILGHNEQFF
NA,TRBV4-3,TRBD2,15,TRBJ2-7,TGCGCCAGCAGCCAAGAAGCGGGGGGGCTGTACGAGCAGTACTTC,CASSQEAGGLYEQYF
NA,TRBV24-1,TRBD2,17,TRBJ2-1,TGTGCCACCAGTGACCCTGCGGCTAGCGGGTCAAACAATGAGCAGTTCTTC,CATSDPAASGSNNEQFF
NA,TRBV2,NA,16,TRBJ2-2,TGTGCCAGCAGTGCCGGGACTTGGGGTGACACCGGGGAGCTGTTTTTT,CASSAGTWGDTGELFF
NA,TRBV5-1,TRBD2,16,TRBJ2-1,TGCGCCAGCAGCTCTTCTAGCGGGGGTACTGAGGTTGAGCAGTTCTTC,CASSSSSGGTEVEQFF
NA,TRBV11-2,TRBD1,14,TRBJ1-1,TGTGCCAGCAGCACCCAGGGGGCGGACACTGAAGCTTTCTTT,CASSTQGADTEAFF
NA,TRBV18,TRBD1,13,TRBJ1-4,TGTGCCAGCTCACTGACAGGGAGTGAAAAACTGTTTTTT,CASSLTGSEKLFF
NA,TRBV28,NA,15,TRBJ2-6,TGTGCCAGCAGCCCCGGGATCTCTGGGGCCAACGTCCTGACTTTC,CASSPGISGANVLTF
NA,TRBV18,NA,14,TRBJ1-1,TGTGCCAGCTCACCATGGGCAGACCACACTGAAGCTTTCTTT,CASSPWADHTEAFF
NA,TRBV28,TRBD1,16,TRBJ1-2,TGTGCCAGCAGCTCACCCCCGGGACAGGGTCACTATGGCTACACCTTC,CASSSPPGQGHYGYTF
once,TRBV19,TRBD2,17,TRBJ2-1,TGTGCCAGTAGCGGACTAGGGGCGGGCAGGTCCTACAATGAGCAGTTCTTC,CASSGLGAGRSYNEQFF
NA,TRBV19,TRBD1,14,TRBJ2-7,TGTGCCACAACTTCGGGACAGCACACCTACGAGCAGTACTTC,CATTSGQHTYEQYF
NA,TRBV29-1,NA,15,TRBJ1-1,TGCAGCGTTGAAGATCAATGGAGATTGAACACTGAAGCTTTCTTT,CSVEDQWRLNTEAFF
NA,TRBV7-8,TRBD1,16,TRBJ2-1,TGTGCCAGCAGCTTAGTGCTTCAGGGGGCCTACAATGAGCAGTTCTTC,CASSLVLQGAYNEQFF
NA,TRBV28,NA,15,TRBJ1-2,TGTGCCAGCAGTATCCCCGGGAGTTACAACTATGGCTACACCTTC,CASSIPGSYNYGYTF
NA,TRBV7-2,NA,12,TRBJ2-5,TGTGCCAGTCAAGGGGTTCGGGAGACCCAGTACTTC,CASQGVRETQYF